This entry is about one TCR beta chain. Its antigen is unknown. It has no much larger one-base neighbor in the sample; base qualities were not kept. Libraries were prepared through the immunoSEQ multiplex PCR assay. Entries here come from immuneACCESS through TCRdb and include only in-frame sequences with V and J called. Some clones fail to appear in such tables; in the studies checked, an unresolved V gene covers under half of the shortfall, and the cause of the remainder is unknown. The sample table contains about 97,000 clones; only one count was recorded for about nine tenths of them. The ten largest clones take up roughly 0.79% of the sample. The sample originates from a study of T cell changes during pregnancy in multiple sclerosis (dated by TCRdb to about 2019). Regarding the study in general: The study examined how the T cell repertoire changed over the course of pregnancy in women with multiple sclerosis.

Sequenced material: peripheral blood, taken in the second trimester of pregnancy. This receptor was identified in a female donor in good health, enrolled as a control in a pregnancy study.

The DNA sequence is given as TGTGCCAGCAACAGGGATCAGGCCACTGAAGCTTTCTTT. This yields the protein CASNRDQATEAFF. The rearrangement joined TRBV2 to TRBJ1-1, with TRBD1 perhaps the D gene, on 6 matching bases. From cysteine to phenylalanine, the CDR3 is 13 amino acids long. CDR3 DNA only is kept here, 39 bases in frame from base 1. As encoded in the germline V gene, CDR1 is SNHLY while CDR2 is FYNNEI. The V and J ends are trimmed by 7 bases and 4 bases, leaving 13 bases between them.